The rows below give T cell receptor beta chains drawn from one sample of a study of PD-L1 blockade in urothelial cancer. The protocol was immunoSEQ multiplex PCR, while the TCRdb copy is restricted to in-frame clones and leaves out a portion. Of around 130,000 clones in the sample, 84% were seen once. The specimen comprised PBMCs, sampled around atezolizumab (anti-PD-L1) treatment. All receptors come from a man between 50 and 59 years old with urothelial cancer. The CDR3 runs from the conserved cysteine through the conserved F or W. The D gene is left open where the match is weak. The listing skips clone size in some rows; elsewhere it reads once, few, many or a size class.

size	V	D	J	CDR3	DNA
once	TRBV6-5	NA	TRBJ2-1	CASGPGIAEQFF	TGTGCCAGCGGCCCAGGTATCGCTGAGCAGTTCTTC
once	TRBV5-6	TRBD2	TRBJ2-7	CASSVFIAGEAYEQYF	TGTGCCAGCAGCGTCTTCATAGCGGGAGAGGCCTACGAGCAGTACTTC
NA	TRBV10-1	TRBD2	TRBJ2-1	CASRSSGRYYNEQFF	TGCGCCAGCAGGAGTAGCGGGAGGTACTACAATGAGCAGTTCTTC
once	TRBV19	TRBD2	TRBJ2-1	CASSRASGTYNEQFF	TGTGCCAGTAGTCGGGCTAGCGGGACTTACAATGAGCAGTTCTTC
NA	TRBV19	TRBD2	TRBJ2-3	CASSGLAGSDTQYF	TGTGCCAGTAGCGGACTAGCGGGATCAGATACGCAGTATTTT
NA	TRBV29-1	TRBD1	TRBJ1-4	CSVVEGAGEKLFF	TGCAGCGTTGTAGAGGGGGCAGGTGAAAAACTGTTTTTT
NA	TRBV7-9	NA	TRBJ2-7	CASSPSGGSSYEQYF	TGTGCCAGCAGCCCGTCCGGGGGAAGCTCCTACGAGCAGTACTTC
NA	TRBV19	NA	TRBJ2-1	CASSMSGATRGEQFF	TGTGCCAGTAGTATGAGCGGAGCTACCAGGGGTGAGCAGTTCTTC
NA	TRBV5-1	NA	TRBJ2-7	CASSFSPGYEQYF	TGCGCCAGCAGCTTCAGTCCAGGGTACGAGCAGTACTTC
NA	TRBV18	TRBD1	TRBJ1-1	CASSQGTGIRTEAFF	TGTGCCAGCTCGCAAGGGACAGGGATTCGCACTGAAGCTTTCTTT